The 8 T cell receptor beta chains below all came from one sample that was sequenced in a study of CD8 T cells in Susac syndrome. Reverse transcription of roughly 0.45 to 1 ug RNA was performed with random hexamers. One entry per CDR3 protein results from TCRdb running MiXCR on the immunoSEQ multiplex PCR reads. Here the sample spans over 150,000 distinct CDR3 sequences, roughly 96% being singletons. Sequenced material: CD4+ T cells from PBMCs. The receptors originated from a human donor with multiple sclerosis.

J is TRBJ2-7 and V is TRBV29-1; D not certain. The CDR3 spans 14 residues. Germline values: CDR1 SQVTM, CDR2 ANQGSEA. V lost 6 bases and J 0 bases, leaving 15 bases between the germline ends. This CDR3 is CSVESGQYSYEQYF. Written as DNA, the CDR3 is TGCAGCGTGGAATCCGGGCAATACTCCTACGAGCAGTACTTC.

V gene TRBV7-9 combines with J gene TRBJ2-2; 13 bases match TRBD2. CDR1 is SEHNR and CDR2 is FQNEAQ in the germline V gene (reference sequence). V shed 5 bases and J 4 bases; nucleotides not matched to a gene: 4. There are 16 residues in the CDR3. In nucleotides, the CDR3 is TGTGCCAGCAGCGTACGGACTAGCGGGAGCACCGGGGAGCTGTTTTTT. Its protein product is CASSVRTSGSTGELFF. Full variable domain (missing parts from reference TRBV7-9 and TRBJ2-2): DTGVSQNPRHKITKRGQNVTFRCDPISEHNRLYWYRQTLGQGPEFLTYFQNEAQLEKSRLLSDRFSAERPKGSFSTLEIQRTEQGDSAMYLCASSVRTSGSTGELFFGEGSRLTVL.

J is TRBJ2-3 and V is TRBV20-1, with 7 bases fitting TRBD1. The CDR3 totals 17 residues. Germline CDR1 is DFQATT and CDR2 is SNEGSKA (reference sequence). V lost 3 bases, J lost 2 bases, and 14 bases stayed unmatched. The CDR3, as DNA: TGCAGTGCTAGTACTCCCCCGGGACAGAAAATCACAGATACGCAGTATTTT. As protein: CSASTPPGQKITDTQYF.

The chain has TRBV30 and TRBJ2-5; a possible D gene is TRBD2 (5 bases). Deletions cut 5 bases from V and 5 bases from J, with 15 bases between. CDR3 length equals 13 residues. Germline V lookup: CDR1 GTSNPN, CDR2 SVGIG (reference sequence). CDR3 sequence: CAWEWLAPETQYF. Written as DNA, the CDR3 is TGTGCCTGGGAGTGGCTAGCACCGGAGACCCAGTACTTC. The full variable domain, its missing parts supplied by reference TRBV30 and TRBJ2-5, is SQTIHQWPATLVQPVGSPLSLECTVEGTSNPNLYWYRQAAGRGLQLLFYSVGIGQISSEVPQNLSASRPQDRQFILSSKKLLLSDSGFYLCAWEWLAPETQYFGPGTRLLVL.

The rearrangement links TRBV3-1 to TRBJ2-1; no clear D gene. Germline CDR1 is LGHDT and CDR2 is YNNKEL (reference sequence). Trimming took off 3 bases at V and 4 bases at J, with 7 bases between the two ends. The CDR3 runs to 13 residues. The CDR3, as DNA: TGTGCCAGCAGCCAGCAACTATACAATGAGCAGTTCTTC. This gives the protein CASSQQLYNEQFF.

The V and J genes are TRBV2 and TRBJ1-1, with a weak D call TRBD1 (5 bases). Germline-derived CDR1 and CDR2 are SNHLY and FYNNEI. The V gene lost 4 bases and the J gene lost 4 bases, with 7 bases spanning the gap. CDR3 length: 12 residues. CDR3 residues: CASSGDGTEAFF. Written as DNA, the CDR3 is TGTGCCAGCAGTGGGGACGGCACTGAAGCTTTCTTT.

V gene TRBV14 combines with J gene TRBJ2-7, with 10 nucleotides matching TRBD2. This CDR3 has 16 amino acids. Germline-derived CDR1 and CDR2 are SGHDN and FVKESK. The trim removed 5 bases at V and 6 bases at J, leaving 13 bases unmatched. The CDR3, as DNA: TGTGCCAGCAGCTCCCTAGCGGGAGAAGGTCCCCGCGAGCAGTACTTC. This sequence encodes CASSSLAGEGPREQYF.

The rearrangement joins TRBV20-1 to TRBJ2-5, with a possible D match to TRBD2 (6 bases). V lost 1 base and J 3 bases, leaving 6 bases between the germline ends. Germline values: CDR1 DFQATT, CDR2 SNEGSKA (reference sequence). CDR3 size: 12 residues. The CDR3 sequence: CSARGTKETQYF. The CDR3 DNA reads TGCAGTGCTAGAGGGACTAAAGAGACCCAGTACTTC.